Detailed here is one T cell receptor (beta chain). The germline CDR1 and CDR2 sequences are KGHSH and LQKENI. The CDR3 is 14 amino acids. Trimming cost V 1 base and J 2 bases; bases outside gene matches: 1. This sample stems from a study of blood T cell repertoires in COVID-19. In the study overall: Samples came from the United States, Italy and Spain, spanning acute and convalescent COVID-19. Sources were T cells, B-cell-depleted T cells, or PBMCs; the material itself was cDNA or gDNA.

Study processing details: Quantification of nucleated cells was approximated via reference gene primer amplification. The repertoire was sequenced with immunoSEQ multiplex PCR; TCRdb's copy has only in-frame clones and lacks some. That table supplies the V and J calls and clone size; D and trimming were determined from the DNA. This sample carries over 200,000 clones, about 80% of them seen once, and the ten largest clones take around 3.2%. The clonotype was recovered from a woman of 80 years or more with acute or convalescent COVID-19. The gene calls are TRBV18 and TRBJ2-7; TRBD1 agrees at 8 bases. Sequencing input: peripheral blood. The CDR3 spells CASSPQTGAYEQYF. The DNA for the CDR3 is TGTGCCAGCTCACCACAGACAGGGGCCTACGAGCAGTACTTC.